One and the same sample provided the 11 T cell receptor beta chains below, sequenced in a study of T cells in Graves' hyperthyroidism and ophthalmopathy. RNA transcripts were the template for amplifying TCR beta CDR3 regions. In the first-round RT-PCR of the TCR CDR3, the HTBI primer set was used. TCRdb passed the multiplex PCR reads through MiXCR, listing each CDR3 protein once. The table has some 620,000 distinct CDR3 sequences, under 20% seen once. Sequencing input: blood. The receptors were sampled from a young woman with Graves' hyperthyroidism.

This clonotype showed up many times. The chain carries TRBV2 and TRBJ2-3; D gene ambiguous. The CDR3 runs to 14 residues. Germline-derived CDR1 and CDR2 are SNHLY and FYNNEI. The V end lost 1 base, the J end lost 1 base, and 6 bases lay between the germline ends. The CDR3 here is CASSEDSRTDTQYF. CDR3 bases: TGTGCCAGCAGTGAAGATTCACGCACAGATACGCAGTATTTT. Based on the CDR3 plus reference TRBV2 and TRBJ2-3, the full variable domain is EPEVTQTPSHQVTQMGQEVILRCVPISNHLYFYWYRQILGQKVEFLVSFYNNEISEKSEIFDDQFSVERPDGSNFTLKIRSTKLEDSAMYFCASSEDSRTDTQYFGPGTRLTVL.

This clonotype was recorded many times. CDR3 loop: CAWSEDYEQYF. The CDR3 region has the DNA TGTGCCTGGAGCGAAGACTACGAGCAGTACTTC. The chain employs TRBV30 and TRBJ2-7; D gene uncertain. Germline values: CDR1 GTSNPN, CDR2 SVGIG (reference sequence). Trimming left V 3 bases short and J 3 bases short, with 6 bases between. This CDR3 spans 11 amino acids.

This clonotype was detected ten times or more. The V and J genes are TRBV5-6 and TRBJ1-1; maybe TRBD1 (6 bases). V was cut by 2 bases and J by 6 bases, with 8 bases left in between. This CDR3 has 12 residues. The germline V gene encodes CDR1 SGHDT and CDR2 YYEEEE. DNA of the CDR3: TGTGCCAGCAGCTTCAGGGGCCCTGAAGCTTTCTTT. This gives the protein CASSFRGPEAFF.

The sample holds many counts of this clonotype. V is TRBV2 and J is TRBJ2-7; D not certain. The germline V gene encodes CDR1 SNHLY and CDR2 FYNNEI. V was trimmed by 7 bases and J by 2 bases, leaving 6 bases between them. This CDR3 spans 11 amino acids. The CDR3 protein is CASTPAYEQYF. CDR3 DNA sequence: TGTGCCAGCACACCGGCCTACGAGCAGTACTTC.

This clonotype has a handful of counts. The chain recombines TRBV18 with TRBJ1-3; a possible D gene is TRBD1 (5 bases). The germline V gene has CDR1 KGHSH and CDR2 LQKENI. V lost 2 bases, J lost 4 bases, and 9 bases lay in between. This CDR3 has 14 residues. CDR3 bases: TGTGCCAGCTCACCAGGGGCAGAAGGAAACACCATATATTTT. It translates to CASSPGAEGNTIYF. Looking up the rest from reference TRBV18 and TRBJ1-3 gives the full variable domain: NAGVMQNPRHLVRRRGQEARLRCSPMKGHSHVYWYRQLPEEGLKFMVYLQKENIIDESGMPKERFSAEFPKEGPSILRIQQVVRGDSAAYFCASSPGAEGNTIYFGEGSWLTVV.

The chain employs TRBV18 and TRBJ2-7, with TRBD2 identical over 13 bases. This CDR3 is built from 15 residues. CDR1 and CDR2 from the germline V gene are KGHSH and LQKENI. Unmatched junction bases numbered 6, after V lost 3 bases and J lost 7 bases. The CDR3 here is CASSPRTSGREEQYF. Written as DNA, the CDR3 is TGTGCCAGCTCACCCCGGACTAGCGGGAGAGAGGAGCAGTACTTC. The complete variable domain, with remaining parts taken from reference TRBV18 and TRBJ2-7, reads NAGVMQNPRHLVRRRGQEARLRCSPMKGHSHVYWYRQLPEEGLKFMVYLQKENIIDESGMPKERFSAEFPKEGPSILRIQQVVRGDSAAYFCASSPRTSGREEQYFGPGTRLTVT.

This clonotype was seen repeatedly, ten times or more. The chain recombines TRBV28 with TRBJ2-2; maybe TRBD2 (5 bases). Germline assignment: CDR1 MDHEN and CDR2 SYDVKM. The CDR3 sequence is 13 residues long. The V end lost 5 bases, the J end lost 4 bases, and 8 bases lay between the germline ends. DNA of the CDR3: TGTGCCAGCAGTAGAGGAGGCACCGGGGAGCTGTTTTTT. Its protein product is CASSRGGTGELFF. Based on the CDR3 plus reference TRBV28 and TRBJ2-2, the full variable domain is DVKVTQSSRYLVKRTGEKVFLECVQDMDHENMFWYRQDPGLGLRLIYFSYDVKMKEKGDIPEGYSVSREKKERFSLILESASTNQTSMYLCASSRGGTGELFFGEGSRLTVL.

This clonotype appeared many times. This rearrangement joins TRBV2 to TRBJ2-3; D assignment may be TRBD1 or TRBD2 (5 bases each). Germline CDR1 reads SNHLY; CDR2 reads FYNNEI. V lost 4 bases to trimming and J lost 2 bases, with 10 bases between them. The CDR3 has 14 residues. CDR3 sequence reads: CASSVYGTTDTQYF. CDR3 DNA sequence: TGTGCCAGCAGTGTATACGGGACCACAGATACGCAGTATTTT. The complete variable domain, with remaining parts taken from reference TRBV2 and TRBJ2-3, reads EPEVTQTPSHQVTQMGQEVILRCVPISNHLYFYWYRQILGQKVEFLVSFYNNEISEKSEIFDDQFSVERPDGSNFTLKIRSTKLEDSAMYFCASSVYGTTDTQYFGPGTRLTVL.

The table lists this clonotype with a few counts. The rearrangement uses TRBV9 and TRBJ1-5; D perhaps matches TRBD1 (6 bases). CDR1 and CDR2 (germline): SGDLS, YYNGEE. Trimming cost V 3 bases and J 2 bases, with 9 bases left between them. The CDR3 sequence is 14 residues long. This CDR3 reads CASSGGLGNQPQHF. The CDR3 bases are TGTGCCAGCAGCGGGGGGCTGGGCAATCAGCCCCAGCATTTT.

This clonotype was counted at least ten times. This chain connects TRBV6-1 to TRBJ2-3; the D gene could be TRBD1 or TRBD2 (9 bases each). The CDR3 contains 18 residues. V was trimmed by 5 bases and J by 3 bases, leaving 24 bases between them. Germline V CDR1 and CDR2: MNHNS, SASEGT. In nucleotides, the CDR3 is TGTGCCAGCAGTTCCACCACAGGGGGCCTAGCGGGGACAGATACGCAGTATTTT. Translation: CASSSTTGGLAGTDTQYF.

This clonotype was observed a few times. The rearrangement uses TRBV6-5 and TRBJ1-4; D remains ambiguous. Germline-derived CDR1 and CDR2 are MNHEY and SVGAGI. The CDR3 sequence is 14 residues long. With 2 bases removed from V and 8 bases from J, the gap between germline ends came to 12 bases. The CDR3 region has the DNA TGTGCCAGCAGTTACCGAGGGCGGCAAGAAAAACTGTTTTTT. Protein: CASSYRGRQEKLFF.